Each of the 14 T cell receptor beta chains below was sequenced from the same sample in a study of T-cell reconstitution after alpha-beta-depleted transplantation in children. Unique molecular identifiers featured in how the TCRbeta library was prepared. MiXCR, run by TCRdb on the PCR reads, gives a single entry per CDR3 protein. Found here are 500,000 to 750,000 distinct CDR3 sequences, over 20% of them singletons; the top ten hold about 35%. The specimen was PBMCs, collected before TCRalphabeta/CD19-depleted stem cell transplant. These receptors were collected from a boy under two years old with Wiskott-Aldrich syndrome, due to receive a stem cell transplant.

This clonotype was seen a few times. The J gene is TRBJ2-1, the V gene TRBV12-3 or TRBV12-4, with 7 bases matching TRBD2. Unmatched junction bases numbered 0, after V lost 7 bases and J lost 0 bases. This CDR3 spans 13 amino acids. The CDR3 coding sequence is TGTGCCAGCACTAGCGGCTCCTACAATGAGCAGTTCTTC. Translating it yields CASTSGSYNEQFF.

This chain joins TRBV5-1 and TRBJ2-7; tentatively, D is TRBD2 (8 bases). The CDR3 sequence is 16 residues long. Germline values: CDR1 SGHRS, CDR2 YFSETQ. The V gene lost 1 base and the J gene lost 7 bases, with 21 bases spanning the gap. The CDR3 sequence: CASSLFGRGQSGEQYF. CDR3 in DNA: TGCGCCAGCAGCTTGTTCGGGAGGGGGCAAAGTGGTGAGCAGTACTTC.

The chain joins TRBV5-1 to TRBJ2-1; D perhaps matches TRBD1 (5 bases). V was pared by 4 bases and J by 1 base, with 12 bases between. Germline CDR1 reads SGHRS; CDR2 reads YFSETQ. The CDR3 spans 15 residues. CDR3 DNA sequence: TGCGCCAGCAGCCCTACGGACAAGTCCTACAATGAGCAGTTCTTC. The encoded protein is CASSPTDKSYNEQFF.

The CDR3, as DNA: TGCAGTGCAAGCAAGAGGTTTGGCAATCAGCCCCAGCATTTT. Its translation is CSASKRFGNQPQHF. V and J are TRBV20-1 and TRBJ1-5; the D is unclear. The CDR3 covers 14 residues. CDR1 and CDR2 from the germline V gene are DFQATT and SNEGSKA (reference sequence). Trimming took off 6 bases at V and 2 bases at J, with 14 bases between the two ends.

A remark on this clonotype: The conserved phenylalanine or tryptophan is not found at the CDR3 terminus, so this likely reflects a read error. This chain connects TRBV5-1 to TRBJ2-7; 8 bases are a match to TRBD1. The CDR3 extends over 14 amino acids. J was trimmed by 5 bases and V by 2 bases; bases with no gene match: 6. Germline loops: CDR1 SGHRS, CDR2 YFSETQ. CDR3 DNA sequence: TGCGCCAGCAGCTTCAGGCAGGGGGCCGACGAGCAGTACCTC. The encoded protein is CASSFRQGADEQYL.

The rearrangement uses TRBV10-3 and TRBJ2-2, with D possibly being TRBD1 (6 bases). Trimming took 5 bases from V and 0 from J, leaving 10 bases between them. Germline V gene sequence: CDR1 ENHRY, CDR2 SYGVKD. The CDR3 runs to 15 residues. CDR3 sequence reads: CAISWTATNTGELFF. DNA for the CDR3: TGTGCCATCAGTTGGACAGCGACGAACACCGGGGAGCTGTTTTTT.

The chain couples TRBV29-1 to TRBJ2-7, with 10 bases fitting TRBD2. CDR1 is SQVTM and CDR2 is ANQGSEA in the germline V gene. This CDR3 is built from 14 residues. Losses at the gene ends were 5 bases for V and 6 bases for J; bases not matched to a gene: 10. The CDR3 DNA follows: TGCAGCGTTTACAACAGCGGGAGGGCCGGCGAGCAGTACTTC. Its protein is CSVYNSGRAGEQYF.

This clonotype has just a few counts. The chain is built from TRBV18 and TRBJ1-2; 7 positions agree with TRBD1. The CDR3 is made up of 14 amino acids. Looked up from germline, CDR1 is KGHSH and CDR2 is LQKENI. J lost 4 bases, V lost 0 bases, and 2 bases had no gene match. The CDR3 here is CASSPPGQAYGYTF. The CDR3 bases are TGTGCCAGCTCACCACCAGGACAGGCCTATGGCTACACCTTC. Combining the CDR3 with reference TRBV18 and TRBJ1-2 gives the whole variable domain NAGVMQNPRHLVRRRGQEARLRCSPMKGHSHVYWYRQLPEEGLKFMVYLQKENIIDESGMPKERFSAEFPKEGPSILRIQQVVRGDSAAYFCASSPPGQAYGYTFGSGTRLTVV.

The sample holds a few counts of this clonotype. The V gene is TRBV10-3, the J gene TRBJ2-3; D perhaps matches TRBD1 (7 bases). V was cut by 6 bases and J by 0 bases, with 10 bases left in between. This CDR3 spans 14 amino acids. CDR1 and CDR2 from the germline V gene are ENHRY and SYGVKD. Written as DNA, the CDR3 is TGTGCCATCAGGGGGGGACAGAGCACAGATACGCAGTATTTT. It yields the protein CAIRGGQSTDTQYF.

This clonotype has just a few counts. This chain uses TRBV12-3 or TRBV12-4 with TRBJ1-5; no reliable D call. CDR3 length: 15 amino acids. Trimming shortened V by 0 bases and J by 6 bases, and 12 bases separated the two germline ends. CDR3 sequence reads: CASSLAGRESQPQHF. The CDR3 nucleotides are TGTGCCAGCAGTTTAGCAGGGCGTGAGAGTCAGCCCCAGCATTTT.

There are a few counts of this clonotype. The V gene is TRBV2, the J gene TRBJ1-1, with D tentatively TRBD1 (6 bases). CDR3 length: 13 residues. V was clipped by 3 bases and J by 11 bases, with 16 bases between them. Germline CDR1 and CDR2: SNHLY and FYNNEI. This chain's CDR3 is CASSDRGVGEAFF. CDR3 nucleotides: TGTGCCAGCAGTGATAGGGGGGTTGGTGAGGCTTTCTTT. The full variable domain, rest sourced from reference TRBV2 and TRBJ1-1, is EPEVTQTPSHQVTQMGQEVILRCVPISNHLYFYWYRQILGQKVEFLVSFYNNEISEKSEIFDDQFSVERPDGSNFTLKIRSTKLEDSAMYFCASSDRGVGEAFFGQGTRLTVV.

The rearrangement joins TRBV5-1 to TRBJ2-7; the match to TRBD2 covers 10 bases. The germline V gene encodes CDR1 SGHRS and CDR2 YFSETQ. The CDR3 has 15 amino acids. The V and J ends lost 4 bases and 1 base, in that order; junction bases with no gene match: 5. CDR3 bases: TGCGCCAGCAGCACGAGCGGGAGGGGATCCTACGAGCAGTACTTC. As protein: CASSTSGRGSYEQYF.

This clonotype was seen a handful of times. V is TRBV13 and J is TRBJ2-1, with TRBD2 identical over 10 bases. CDR3 length equals 16 residues. Germline V gene lookup returns CDR1 PRHDT and CDR2 FYEKMQ (reference sequence). V gave up 5 bases and J gave up 9 bases; unmatched junction bases: 13. CDR3 amino acids: CASSRPLAGDVGEQFF. CDR3 DNA sequence: TGTGCCAGCAGCCGACCGCTAGCGGGAGATGTAGGTGAGCAGTTCTTC.

This chain links TRBV20-1 with TRBJ2-1; no definite D call. Trimming took 0 bases from V and 5 from J, leaving 11 bases between them. Germline CDR1 DFQATT, CDR2 SNEGSKA (reference sequence). CDR3 size: 14 residues. Written as DNA, the CDR3 is TGCAGTGCTAGAGATCAGCGAGCCCACAATGAGCAGTTCTTC. It translates to CSARDQRAHNEQFF.